This TCR beta chain was documented in a study of blood T cells in healthy people across ages. A second PCR of roughly 6 to 12 cycles used a sample-barcoded 5' primer and a J-beta primer mix. Template switching added a 12-random-nucleotide identifier to every cDNA molecule. TCRdb re-called the 5' RACE reads with MiXCR, one entry per CDR3 protein. The sample has over 500,000 distinct CDR3 sequences; under 65% are singletons. This CDR3 is built from 12 residues. Germline lookup yields CDR1 SQVTM and CDR2 ANQGSEA. V was pared by 4 bases and J by 0 bases, with 6 bases between. This clonotype was seen repeatedly, ten times or more.

This clonotype was obtained from a woman aged 80 or over in good health. Sequencing used blood. This chain joins TRBV29-1 and TRBJ2-5; perhaps TRBD1 as D (6 bases). This chain's CDR3 is CSVAGDQETQYF. The CDR3 DNA sequence: TGCAGCGTTGCAGGGGACCAAGAGACCCAGTACTTC.